The entry below describes one T cell receptor (beta chain). The antigen remains undetermined. The data were obtained in a study of blood T cells in healthy people across ages. Using a J-beta primer mix together with a sample-barcoded 5' primer, a second PCR was run for roughly 7 to 12 cycles. Each TCR beta cDNA got a 12-nucleotide random molecular identifier. TCRdb reprocessed the 5' RACE reads with MiXCR, giving one entry per CDR3 protein. The sample has some 640,000 distinct CDR3 sequences, under 30% seen once. General observations from the study: Both higher diversity and more naive CD4+ cells marked long-lived donors when set against aged donors. PBMCs left unsorted prevented a conclusive naive versus antigen-experienced comparison.

The specimen sequenced was blood. This clonotype originated in an elderly woman in good health.

The DNA of the CDR3 is TGTGCCAGCAGTTCGGGAACAGGGAGAGACACCGGGGAGCTGTTTTTT. Amino acid sequence: CASSSGTGRDTGELFF. The gene calls are TRBV27 and TRBJ2-2; D is perhaps TRBD1 (6 bases). The germline gives CDR1 MNHEY, CDR2 SMNVEV (reference sequence). Trimming pared 4 bases from V and 3 bases from J, leaving 15 bases between. The CDR3 totals 16 residues.